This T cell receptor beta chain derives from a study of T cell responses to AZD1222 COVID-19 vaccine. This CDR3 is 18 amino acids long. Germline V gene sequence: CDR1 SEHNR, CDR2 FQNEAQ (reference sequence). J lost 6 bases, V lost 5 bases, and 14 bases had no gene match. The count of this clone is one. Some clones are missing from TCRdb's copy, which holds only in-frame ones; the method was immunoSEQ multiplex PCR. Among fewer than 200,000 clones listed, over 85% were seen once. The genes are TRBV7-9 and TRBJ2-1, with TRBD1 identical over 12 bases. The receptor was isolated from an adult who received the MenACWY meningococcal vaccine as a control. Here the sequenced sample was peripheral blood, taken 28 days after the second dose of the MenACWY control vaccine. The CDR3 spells CASSPMGQGAFGPNEQFF. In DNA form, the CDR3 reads TGTGCCAGCAGCCCAATGGGACAGGGGGCATTTGGGCCCAATGAGCAGTTCTTC.